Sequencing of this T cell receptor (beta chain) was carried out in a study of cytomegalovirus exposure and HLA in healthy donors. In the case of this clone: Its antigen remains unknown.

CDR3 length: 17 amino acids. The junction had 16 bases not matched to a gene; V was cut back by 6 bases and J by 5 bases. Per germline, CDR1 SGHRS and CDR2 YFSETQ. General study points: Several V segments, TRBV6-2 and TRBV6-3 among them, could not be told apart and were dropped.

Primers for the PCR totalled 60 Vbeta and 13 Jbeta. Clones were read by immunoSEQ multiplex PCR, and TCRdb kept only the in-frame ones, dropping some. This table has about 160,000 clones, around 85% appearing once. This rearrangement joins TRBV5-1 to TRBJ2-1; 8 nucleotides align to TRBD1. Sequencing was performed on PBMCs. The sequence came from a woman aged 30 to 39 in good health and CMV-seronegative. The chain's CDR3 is CASNALGQGAKNNEQFF. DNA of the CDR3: TGCGCCAGCAACGCCCTAGGGCAGGGGGCGAAAAACAATGAGCAGTTCTTC.